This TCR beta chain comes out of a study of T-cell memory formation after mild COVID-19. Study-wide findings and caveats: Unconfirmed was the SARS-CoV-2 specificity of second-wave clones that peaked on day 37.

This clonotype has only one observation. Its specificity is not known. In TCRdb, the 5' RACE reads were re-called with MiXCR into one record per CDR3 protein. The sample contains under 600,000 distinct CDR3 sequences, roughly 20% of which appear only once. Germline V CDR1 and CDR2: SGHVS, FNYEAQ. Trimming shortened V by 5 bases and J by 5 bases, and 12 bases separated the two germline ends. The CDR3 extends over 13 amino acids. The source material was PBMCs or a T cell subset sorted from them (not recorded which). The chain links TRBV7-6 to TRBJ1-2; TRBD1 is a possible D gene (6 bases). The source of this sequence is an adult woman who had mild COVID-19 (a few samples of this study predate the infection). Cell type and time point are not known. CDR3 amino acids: CASSPQGPYGYTF. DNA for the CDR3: TGTGCCAGCAGCCCGCAGGGGCCTTATGGCTACACCTTC.